The TCR beta chain under discussion was sequenced for a study of shared clonotypes between healthy human individuals. Notes on this clone: Its antigen remains unidentified.

The CDR3 has 15 residues. Germline assignment: CDR1 SQVTM and CDR2 ANQGSEA. The trim removed 4 bases at V and 5 bases at J, leaving 9 bases unmatched. The study, taken as a whole, reports: Researchers found naive subsets generally carried larger estimated richness than memory subsets.

Samples underwent the assay at deep level. Sequencing was performed with immunoSEQ multiplex PCR; in TCRdb, only in-frame clones are kept and a portion is missing. This sample yields nearly 1 million clones, of which about 80% are seen a single time; roughly 1.5% belongs to the top ten. The sequenced sample consisted of memory CD4+ T cells sorted from blood. The subset was: CD45RA-negative fraction. This chain connects TRBV29-1 to TRBJ2-3, with TRBD2 identical over 10 bases. The TCR originated in a man younger than 35 in good health. Written as DNA, the CDR3 is TGCAGCGTTGGCCCGGGACTAGCGCTGGGAGATACGCAGTATTTT. It codes for CSVGPGLALGDTQYF.